The clone carrying this TCR beta chain was seen once. These data belong to a study of OX40 agonist ivuxolimab in advanced cancers. Germline assignment: CDR1 SNHLY and CDR2 FYNNEI. This CDR3 is built from 15 residues. Unmatched junction bases numbered 7, after V lost 5 bases and J lost 3 bases. The table came from immunoSEQ multiplex PCR; TCRdb's copy has only in-frame clones and leaves some out. The sample yields 65,000 to 85,000 clones, about 85% seen once. The receptor was isolated from an adult with an advanced solid tumor such as melanoma, head and neck, liver or kidney cancer. Sequencing was performed on CD4+ or CD8+ T cells sorted from blood, taken in a trial of the OX40 agonist ivuxolimab. The chain carries TRBV2 and TRBJ2-1; the match to TRBD2 covers 7 bases. CDR3 DNA: TGTGCCAGCAGTCCACCGGGGACTAACTACAATGAGCAGTTCTTC. It translates to CASSPPGTNYNEQFF.